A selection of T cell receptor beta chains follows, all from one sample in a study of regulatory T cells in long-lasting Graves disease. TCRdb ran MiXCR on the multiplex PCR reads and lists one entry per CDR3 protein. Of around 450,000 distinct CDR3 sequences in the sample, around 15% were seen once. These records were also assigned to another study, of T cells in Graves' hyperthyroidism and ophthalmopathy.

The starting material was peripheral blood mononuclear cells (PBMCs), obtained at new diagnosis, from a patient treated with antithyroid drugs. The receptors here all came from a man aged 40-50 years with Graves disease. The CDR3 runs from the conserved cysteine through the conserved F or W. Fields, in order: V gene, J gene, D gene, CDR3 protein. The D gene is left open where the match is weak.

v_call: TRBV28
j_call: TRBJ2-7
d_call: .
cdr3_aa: CASLASYSYEQYF

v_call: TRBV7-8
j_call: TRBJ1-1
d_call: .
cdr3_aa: CASSPREGGTEAFF

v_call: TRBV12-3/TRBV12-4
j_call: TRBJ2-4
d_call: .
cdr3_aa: CASANPVGIQYF

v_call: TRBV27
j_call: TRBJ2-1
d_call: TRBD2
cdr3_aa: CASSPRLAGSYNEQFF

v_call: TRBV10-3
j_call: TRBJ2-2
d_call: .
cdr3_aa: CAISEGATNTGELFF

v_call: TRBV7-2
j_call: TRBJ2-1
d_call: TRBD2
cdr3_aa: CASSKSGSTYNEQFF

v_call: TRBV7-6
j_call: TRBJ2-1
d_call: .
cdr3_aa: CASSLRNFYNNEQFF

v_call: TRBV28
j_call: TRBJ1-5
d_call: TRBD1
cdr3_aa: CASTRTGAGNQPQHF

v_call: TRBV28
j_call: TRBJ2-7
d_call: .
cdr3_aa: CASSLRKERNTYEQYF

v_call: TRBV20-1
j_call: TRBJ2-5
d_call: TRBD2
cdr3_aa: CSARDPGLAGGQGETQYF

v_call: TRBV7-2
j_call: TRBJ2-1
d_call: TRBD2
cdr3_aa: CASSLAFVGRAMNEQFF

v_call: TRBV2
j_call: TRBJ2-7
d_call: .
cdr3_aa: CASSEQTGTTYEQYF

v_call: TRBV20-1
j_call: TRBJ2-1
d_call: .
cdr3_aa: CSASDFAYPSSYNEQFF

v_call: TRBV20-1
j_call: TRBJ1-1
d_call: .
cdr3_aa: CSAPRGAIQHTEAFF

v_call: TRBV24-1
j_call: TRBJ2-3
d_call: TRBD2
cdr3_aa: CATSAGGSAYTDTQYF

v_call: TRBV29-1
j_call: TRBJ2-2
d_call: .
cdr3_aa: CSVAEGTGELFF

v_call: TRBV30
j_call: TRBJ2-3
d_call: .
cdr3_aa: CAWTRQGIDTQYF

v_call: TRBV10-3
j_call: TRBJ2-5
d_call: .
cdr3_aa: CAISGGGWETQYF

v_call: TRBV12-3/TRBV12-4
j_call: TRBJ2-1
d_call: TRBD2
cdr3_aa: CASSLRTSWNEQFF

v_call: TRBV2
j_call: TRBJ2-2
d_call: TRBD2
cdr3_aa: CASSILAGINTGELFF

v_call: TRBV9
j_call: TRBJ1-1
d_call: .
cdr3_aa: CASSASQVNTEAFF

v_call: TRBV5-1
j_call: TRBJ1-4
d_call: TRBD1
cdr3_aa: CASSYRGQEKLFF

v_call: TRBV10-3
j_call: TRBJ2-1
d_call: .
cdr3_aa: CAISDRGRPDNEQFF

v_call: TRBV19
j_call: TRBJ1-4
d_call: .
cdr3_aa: CASSGVGGGEEKLFF

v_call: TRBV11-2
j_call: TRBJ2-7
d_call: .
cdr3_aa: CASSPVWTDNYEQYF

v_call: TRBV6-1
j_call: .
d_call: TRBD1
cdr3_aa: CASSEDIRGTERETQYF

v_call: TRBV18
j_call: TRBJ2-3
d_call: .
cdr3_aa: CASSPLLGRGMSGGDTQYF

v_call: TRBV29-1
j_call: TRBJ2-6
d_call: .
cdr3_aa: CSFRDEANVLTF

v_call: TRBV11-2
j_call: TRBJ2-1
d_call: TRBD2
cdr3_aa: CASSLTGTRKFF

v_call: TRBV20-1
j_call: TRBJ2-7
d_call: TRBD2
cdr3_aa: CSAATRGEVPYEQYF

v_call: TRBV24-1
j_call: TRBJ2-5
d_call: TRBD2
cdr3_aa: CATSDQRLAGGSATQYF

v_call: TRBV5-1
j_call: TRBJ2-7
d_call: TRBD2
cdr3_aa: CASSLGVAGGYEQYF

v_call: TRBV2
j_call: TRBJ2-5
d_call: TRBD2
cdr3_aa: CASSRREGKETQYF

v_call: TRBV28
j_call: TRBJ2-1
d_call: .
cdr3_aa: CASSSPRGDEQFF

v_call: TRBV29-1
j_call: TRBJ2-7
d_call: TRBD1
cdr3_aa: CSVDRQLGDRGDYEQYF

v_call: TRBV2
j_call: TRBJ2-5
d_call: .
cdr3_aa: CASSEYSTWGNYQETQYF

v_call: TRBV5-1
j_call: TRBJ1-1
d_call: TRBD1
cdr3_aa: CASSGAWAGGTWNTEAFF

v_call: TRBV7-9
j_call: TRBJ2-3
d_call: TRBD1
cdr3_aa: CAVRGQIYTDTQYF

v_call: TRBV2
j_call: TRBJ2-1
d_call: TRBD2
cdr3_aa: CASNPGLAGGGYNEQFF

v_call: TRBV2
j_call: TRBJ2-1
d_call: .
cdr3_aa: CASSAAGSSYNEQFF

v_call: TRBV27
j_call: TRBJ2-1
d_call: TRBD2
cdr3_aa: CASSLWGTSGINEQFF

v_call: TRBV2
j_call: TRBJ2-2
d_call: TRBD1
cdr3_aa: CASRQLQGVAGELFF

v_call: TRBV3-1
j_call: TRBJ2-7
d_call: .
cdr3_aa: CASSQLRTYEQYF

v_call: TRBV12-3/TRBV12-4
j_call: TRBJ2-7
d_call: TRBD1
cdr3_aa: CASNFRWDRSYEQYF

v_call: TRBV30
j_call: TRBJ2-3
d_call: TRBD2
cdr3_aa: CAWSSGLAGGSTQYF

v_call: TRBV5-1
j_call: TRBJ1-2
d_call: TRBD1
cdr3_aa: CASSIDRAGYTF

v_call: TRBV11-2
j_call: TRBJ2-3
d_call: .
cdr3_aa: CASRLSMGNTQYF

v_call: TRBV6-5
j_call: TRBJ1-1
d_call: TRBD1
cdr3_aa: CASSYSWDRDWRNTEAFF

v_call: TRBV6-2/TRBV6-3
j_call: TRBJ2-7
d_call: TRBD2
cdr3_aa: CASILREGYEQYF